Following are 20 T cell receptor beta chains from one sample sequenced in a study of blood T cell repertoires in COVID-19. This table comes from immunoSEQ multiplex PCR, and its TCRdb copy is limited to in-frame clones, with some not included. The sample lists under 300,000 clones, 86% occurring once. Sequences were obtained from peripheral blood. These receptor sequences come from a man older than 75 with acute or convalescent COVID-19.

The rearrangement links TRBV28 to TRBJ1-1; D gene uncertain. Germline CDR1 reads MDHEN; CDR2 reads SYDVKM. The ends were cut back, 3 bases at V and 1 base at J, with 3 bases in the middle. The CDR3 loop spans 12 amino acids. The CDR3 here is CASSFQNTEAFF. The DNA of the CDR3 is TGTGCCAGCAGTTTTCAGAACACTGAAGCTTTCTTT.

The chain carries TRBV18 and TRBJ2-1, with 8 nucleotides matching TRBD2. The CDR3 covers 15 residues. The V gene's germline CDR1 is KGHSH and CDR2 LQKENI. Trimming removed 6 bases from V and 2 bases from J; junction bases left unmatched: 6. The CDR3 protein is CASSFTSGPYNEQFF. The CDR3 nucleotides are TGTGCCAGCTCCTTTACTAGCGGCCCCTACAATGAGCAGTTCTTC.

The chain recombines TRBV9 with TRBJ1-5; D ambiguous. Germline V CDR1 and CDR2: SGDLS, YYNGEE. The CDR3 runs 15 residues. V was clipped by 0 bases and J by 5 bases, with 12 bases between them. CDR3: CASSVARRSHQPQHF. CDR3 bases: TGTGCCAGCAGCGTAGCTAGAAGGTCACATCAGCCCCAGCATTTT.

The J gene is TRBJ2-7, the V gene TRBV29-1; 7 bases match TRBD2. The CDR3 runs 15 residues. The V segment lost 3 bases and the J segment 0 bases; nucleotides outside the gene matches: 8. Germline values: CDR1 SQVTM, CDR2 ANQGSEA. CDR3 DNA: TGCAGCGTTGATTGGACTAGTAAGCCCTCCTACGAGCAGTACTTC. Translation: CSVDWTSKPSYEQYF.

The chain is built from TRBV5-5 and TRBJ2-2; TRBD2 agrees at 7 bases. The germline V gene has CDR1 SGHKS and CDR2 YYEKEE (reference sequence). CDR3 length: 15 residues. Trimming took 3 bases from V and 4 from J; bases not matched to a gene: 6. This CDR3 reads CASSWEGLPTGELFF. CDR3 nucleotide sequence: TGTGCCAGCAGCTGGGAGGGACTACCCACCGGGGAGCTGTTTTTT.

The V gene is TRBV7-2, the J gene TRBJ2-7, with D possibly TRBD1 on 7 matching bases. CDR1 SGHTA and CDR2 FQGNSA come from the germline V gene. There are 14 residues in the CDR3. Trimming took off 3 bases at V and 6 bases at J, with 15 bases between the two ends. The CDR3 nucleotides are TGTGCCAGCAGCTTTCGACAGGGAGGCCGCGAGCAGTACTTC. Translated: CASSFRQGGREQYF.

This clone has only one observation. This rearrangement joins TRBV29-1 to TRBJ1-1, with D unresolved. The CDR3 totals 12 residues. V was clipped by 3 bases and J by 0 bases, with 5 bases between them. Germline CDR1 SQVTM, CDR2 ANQGSEA. The CDR3 loop is CSVDTVNTEAFF. The CDR3 coding sequence is TGCAGCGTTGACACGGTGAACACTGAAGCTTTCTTT.

This chain connects TRBV5-1 to TRBJ2-1, with 8 bases matching TRBD2. CDR3 size: 14 residues. V gave up 4 bases and J gave up 6 bases; unmatched junction bases: 6. Germline V gene data show CDR1 as SGHRS and CDR2 as YFSETQ. This CDR3 is CASSGGLAGNEQFF. CDR3 nucleotides: TGCGCCAGCAGCGGCGGACTAGCTGGCAATGAGCAGTTCTTC.

As for this clone: The sample holds other DNA sequences that translate to the same CDR3. This chain joins TRBV6-5 and TRBJ1-5; D may be TRBD1 (5 bases). Trimming pared 6 bases from V and 4 bases from J, leaving 13 bases between. Germline V gene data show CDR1 as MNHEY and CDR2 as SVGAGI. CDR3 length equals 14 residues. The CDR3 nucleotides read TGTGCCAGCAGCCCCGGGAGGGGAAATCAGCCCCAGCATTTT. Residues: CASSPGRGNQPQHF.

This chain links TRBV15 with TRBJ1-5, with 8 bases fitting TRBD1. J gave up 7 bases and V 1 base, and 3 bases lay outside the gene matches. This CDR3 spans 14 amino acids. Germline loops: CDR1 LNHNV, CDR2 YYDKDF (reference sequence). This chain's CDR3 is CATSRGQGRQPQHF. CDR3 nucleotide sequence: TGTGCCACCAGCAGAGGACAGGGGAGACAGCCCCAGCATTTT. The complete variable domain, with remaining parts taken from reference TRBV15 and TRBJ1-5, reads DAMVIQNPRYQVTQFGKPVTLSCSQTLNHNVMYWYQQKSSQAPKLLFHYYDKDFNNEADTPDNFQSRRPNTSFCFLDIRSPGLGDTAMYLCATSRGQGRQPQHFGDGTRLSIL.

The rearrangement links TRBV5-1 to TRBJ1-6, with TRBD1 matching over 7 bases. The CDR3 extends over 15 amino acids. Germline V gives CDR1 SGHRS, CDR2 YFSETQ. Trimming took 1 base from V and 7 from J; bases not matched to a gene: 5. For the CDR3, the DNA is TGCGCCAGCAGCTTGACCGGGACAGCGAATTCACCCCTCCACTTT. The encoded protein is CASSLTGTANSPLHF.

The chain is built from TRBV5-1 and TRBJ2-1; 10 bases map to TRBD1. V gave up 1 base and J gave up 6 bases; unmatched junction bases: 10. Germline assignment: CDR1 SGHRS and CDR2 YFSETQ. This CDR3 contains 17 residues. For the CDR3, the DNA is TGCGCCAGCAGCTTGACCACCGGGACAGGGGAAGGCAATGAGCAGTTCTTC. Translating gives CASSLTTGTGEGNEQFF. Full variable domain (rest looked up from reference TRBV5-1 and TRBJ2-1): KAGVTQTPRYLIKTRGQQVTLSCSPISGHRSVSWYQQTPGQGLQFLFEYFSETQRNKGNFPGRFSGRQFSNSRSEMNVSTLELGDSALYLCASSLTTGTGEGNEQFFGPGTRLTVL.

The rearrangement uses TRBV19 and TRBJ2-7, with 7 positions matching TRBD1. This CDR3 has 15 residues. In germline, CDR1 is LNHDA, CDR2 SQIVND (reference sequence). Unmatched junction bases numbered 8, after V lost 4 bases and J lost 2 bases. CDR3 coding DNA: TGTGCCAGTAGTACCAACAGACAGGGAGCCTACGAGCAGTACTTC. Its translation: CASSTNRQGAYEQYF.

The chain links TRBV5-5 to TRBJ2-7, with no clear D. This CDR3 is 14 amino acids long. Trimming left V 4 bases short and J 3 bases short, with 14 bases between. The germline V gene has CDR1 SGHKS and CDR2 YYEKEE (reference sequence). CDR3: CASSPTPSIYEQYF. The CDR3 DNA reads TGTGCCAGCAGCCCGACTCCGTCCATCTACGAGCAGTACTTC.

The chain has TRBV19 and TRBJ2-3; no reliable D call. The CDR3 contains 14 residues. In germline, CDR1 is LNHDA, CDR2 SQIVND (reference sequence). The V and J ends lost 10 bases and 0 bases respectively, with 14 bases between them. As DNA, the CDR3 is TGTGCCATTGAGATGTCTCCTAGCACAGATACGCAGTATTTT. Its protein product is CAIEMSPSTDTQYF.

V gene TRBV7-8 combines with J gene TRBJ1-2; possibly TRBD1 for D (6 bases). Per germline, CDR1 SGHVS and CDR2 FQNEAQ. Trimming left V 5 bases short and J 6 bases short, with 16 bases between. The CDR3 consists of 14 residues. CDR3: CASSAIQGRDGYTF. For the CDR3, the DNA is TGTGCCAGCAGCGCGATACAGGGTAGAGATGGCTACACCTTC.

The chain links TRBV6-6 to TRBJ1-5, with a weak D call TRBD1 (5 bases). Between the trimmed V and J ends, which lost 0 bases and 8 bases, there was a span of 14 bases. This CDR3 has 15 residues. Looked up from germline, CDR1 is MNHNY and CDR2 is SVGAGI (reference sequence). DNA for the CDR3: TGTGCCAGCAGTTACTCAGCGGGACTTAAGGAGCCCCAGCATTTT. Encoded protein: CASSYSAGLKEPQHF.

This chain uses TRBV3-1 (or the pseudogene TRBV3-2) with TRBJ2-7; 8 bases map to TRBD2. CDR1 is LGHDT and CDR2 is YNNKEL in the germline V gene (reference sequence). Trimming removed 0 bases from V and 2 bases from J; junction bases left unmatched: 6. The length of the CDR3 is 16 residues. The CDR3 bases are TGTGCCAGCAGCCAAGACTTACTAGCGGCTACCTACGAGCAGTACTTC. Amino acid sequence: CASSQDLLAATYEQYF.

J is TRBJ2-3 and V is TRBV19; tentative D call: TRBD1 (5 bases). Germline V lookup: CDR1 LNHDA, CDR2 SQIVND (reference sequence). V lost 6 bases and J 3 bases, leaving 7 bases between the germline ends. The CDR3 is 12 amino acids. The chain's CDR3 is CASSRATDTQYF. DNA of the CDR3: TGTGCCAGTAGCAGGGCGACAGATACGCAGTATTTT.

In DNA form, the CDR3 reads TGTGCCAGCAGCCGGGCCGGGACTAGCGGTTACAATGAGCAGTTCTTC. Translated, it gives CASSRAGTSGYNEQFF. The chain couples TRBV14 to TRBJ2-1, with TRBD2 identical over 11 bases. CDR1 and CDR2 from the germline V gene are SGHDN and FVKESK. This CDR3 region has 16 residues. V gave up 4 bases and J gave up 4 bases; unmatched junction bases: 6. The variable domain in full, completed from reference TRBV14 and TRBJ2-1, reads EAGVTQFPSHSVIEKGQTVTLRCDPISGHDNLYWYRRVMGKEIKFLLHFVKESKQDESGMPNNRFLAERTGGTYSTLKVQPAELEDSGVYFCASSRAGTSGYNEQFFGPGTRLTVL.